The clone carrying this TCR beta chain was observed many times. This entry belongs to a study of early T cells in non-severe SARS-CoV-2 infection. Study summary: Unpaired chains resulted from sequencing bulk RNA of unsorted whole blood.

The CDR3 spans 13 residues. Germline lookup yields CDR1 DFQATT and CDR2 SNEGSKA (reference sequence). V lost 0 bases to trimming and J lost 3 bases; unmatched junction nucleotides: 1. TCRdb reanalysed the 5' RACE reads using MiXCR and keeps one entry per CDR3 protein. The sample lists around 70,000 distinct CDR3 sequences; 9.1% were seen once. The chain uses TRBV20-1 and TRBJ1-1; 7 positions agree with TRBD1. The origin of this receptor is an adult who was a healthcare worker with PCR-confirmed SARS-CoV-2 infection or an uninfected control (not recorded which). The specimen was whole blood. The CDR3 here is CSARDTGDTEAFF. The DNA for the CDR3 is TGCAGTGCTAGAGATACAGGGGACACTGAAGCTTTCTTT.